This TCR beta chain was sequenced during a study of blood T cell repertoires in COVID-19. Looking at the study overall: The analysed material was cDNA or gDNA that came from T cells, B-cell-depleted T cells, or PBMCs.

CDR1 and CDR2 from the germline V gene are KGHDR and SFDVKD. The V end was cut by 1 base, the J end by 5 bases, with 7 bases between. The CDR3 is 13 amino acids. In the authors' methods: Reference gene primer amplification in the assay estimated nucleated cell counts. Produced via immunoSEQ multiplex PCR; TCRdb's table is partial and in-frame only. V, J and clone size are taken as reported in that table, and D and trimming were inferred from the DNA itself. The sample shows 70,000 or so clones, approximately 90% of them seen only once. The chain links TRBV24-1 to TRBJ1-1; D uncertain. The sequence derives from a man aged 70 or older with active or convalescent COVID-19. Sequencing was carried out using peripheral blood. CDR3 region: CATSDFGETEAFF. For the CDR3, the DNA is TGTGCCACCAGTGATTTCGGGGAGACTGAAGCTTTCTTT.